These T cell receptor beta chains were read from a single sample in a study of human T cells and chemical hapten exposure. In TCRdb, the RACE reads were re-called with MiXCR into one record per CDR3 protein. The table records about 120,000 distinct CDR3 sequences, roughly 13% of them present only once. Sequenced material: whole blood, taken in connection with sensitization to the hapten diphenylcyclopropenone (DPC). The receptors were sampled from a man younger than 35 with alopecia areata. Some clones in this sample may be carry-over from other donors' samples. CDR3s include the opening cysteine and the closing phenylalanine or tryptophan. The order of the fields is D gene, clone size, J gene, V gene, CDR3 protein, CDR3 DNA. D genes are given only for firm matches. Rows give clone size only sometimes, using once, few, many, or a class for an expanded clone.

. few TRBJ2-6 TRBV20-1 CSARQGSGANVLTF TGCAGTGCTAGACAGGGTTCTGGGGCCAACGTCCTGACTTTC
TRBD1 many TRBJ2-5 TRBV6-5 CASRGQKETQYF TGTGCCAGCAGGGGACAGAAAGAGACCCAGTACTTC
. . TRBJ1-1 TRBV5-1 CASEMSGQGNTEAFF TGCGCCAGCGAAATGTCGGGACAAGGTAACACTGAAGCTTTCTTT
. many TRBJ1-1 TRBV20-1 CSANPQGEAFF TGCAGTGCTAATCCCCAGGGAGAAGCTTTCTTT
TRBD1 . TRBJ1-1 TRBV18 CASSPPFGTGMAEAFF TGTGCCAGCTCACCACCGTTCGGGACAGGAATGGCTGAAGCTTTCTTT
. few TRBJ1-5 TRBV7-9 CASSLTGYPNQPQHF TGTGCCAGCAGCTTAACAGGCTACCCCAATCAGCCCCAGCATTTT
. . TRBJ1-5 TRBV6-4 CASSALGGAQPQHF TGTGCCAGCAGTGCCCTGGGGGGTGCTCAGCCCCAGCATTTT
TRBD1 . TRBJ1-2 TRBV19 CASSVTGGYGYTF TGTGCCAGTAGTGTTACAGGGGGCTATGGCTACACCTTC
TRBD2 . TRBJ2-1 TRBV11-2 CASRKLSGGTYNEQFF TGTGCCAGCAGGAAACTTAGCGGGGGTACCTACAATGAGCAGTTCTTC
. few TRBJ2-1 TRBV24-1 CATSDYRESDEQFF TGTGCCACCAGTGATTACAGGGAAAGCGATGAGCAGTTCTTC
. few TRBJ2-5 TRBV7-9 CASSSTVGVRLETQYF TGTGCCAGCAGTTCGACAGTGGGGGTTCGGCTGGAGACCCAGTACTTC
TRBD1 few TRBJ2-5 TRBV7-8 CASSHGDRGQETQYF TGTGCCAGCAGCCATGGGGACAGAGGTCAAGAGACCCAGTACTTC
TRBD2 many TRBJ2-7 TRBV4-3 CASSQAPGEGEQYF TGCGCCAGCAGCCAAGCCCCCGGGGAGGGCGAGCAGTACTTC
. . TRBJ1-2 TRBV19 CASSIDAVPGYGYTF TGTGCCAGTAGTATAGATGCCGTCCCGGGCTATGGCTACACCTTC